This TCR beta chain was captured in a study of CD8 T cells in ankylosing spondylitis. Findings of the study overall: From matched ankylosing spondylitis synovial fluid, disease-linked clones were reportedly recovered at significantly enriched levels. Prior literature has documented some motif variants in synovial fluid and blood from reactive arthritis. Characteristic, it appeared, of ankylosing spondylitis blood was a TCR beta motif of several highly homologous variants.

Quantitative 5'-RACE was performed with molecular barcodes, and it yielded the TCR beta libraries. MiXCR was run by TCRdb on the 5' RACE reads, yielding one entry per CDR3 protein. The table has just over 150,000 distinct CDR3 sequences, about 16% seen once; the top ten hold about 7.6%. In this sample, this clonotype turned up many times. Its antigen remains unknown. Germline loops: CDR1 ENHRY, CDR2 SYGVKD. Trimming removed 6 bases from V and 0 bases from J; junction bases left unmatched: 2. The CDR3 is 14 residues long. The clonotype comes from a male donor with ankylosing spondylitis or in good health (not recorded which). The rearrangement joins TRBV10-3 to TRBJ1-1; 9 nucleotides align to TRBD1. The sequenced sample consisted of blood, either unsorted or a sorted T cell fraction (not recorded which). This CDR3 is CAIRQGALNTEAFF. The CDR3 DNA sequence: TGTGCCATCAGACAGGGGGCATTGAACACTGAAGCTTTCTTT.